This section outlines one T cell receptor beta chain sequence together with its context. Its antigen is currently not known. Base-call qualities are not available, and no considerably larger clone is one nucleotide away. The data were taken from a study of identical twins (dated by TCRdb to the mid-2010s). Study-level background: The study deep-sequenced TCR alpha and beta repertoires from monozygotic twins, unrelated adults of various ages and cord blood to test whether fetal clonotypes persist. Replicate twin experiments were performed at different times using different library preparation protocols to rule out contamination. Broad study findings and their caveats: Abundant cord blood beta clonotypes carried fewer insertions; young adult naive repertoires showed a weaker similar trend, while memory repertoires showed none. Excess twin sharing in beta out-of-frame sequences was weaker because fewer shared sequences lowered the signal-to-noise ratio. Compared with coincidental sharing between unrelated individuals, out-of-frame TCR alpha sequences shared between twins had an excess of sequences with low generation probability. Recombination models systematically underestimated out-of-frame TCR alpha sharing in monozygotic twins but agreed with sharing between unrelated individuals. Invariant T cells such as MAIT and iNKT could partly confound zero-insertion analyses, although diverse VJ usage argued against such confounding for most clonotypes. Because the same donors could not be followed over many years, the conclusions relied on cross-sectional statistical analysis.

The library was built by means of 5' RACE. The instrument given in TCRdb is Illumina HiSeq 2000. Template switching added a universal primer binding site, and the final cDNA carried a unique molecular identifier that allowed TCR cDNA molecules to be counted accurately. Specific primers in the conserved constant-segment region were used to synthesize first-strand cDNA for the TCR alpha and beta chains. To control for contamination, every cDNA library was double barcoded, receiving both a SMART-Mk sample barcode and Illumina barcodes. TruSeq adapter sequences and Illumina sample barcodes were added in two successive PCR steps. The Illumina HiSeq platform was used with custom primers to sequence TCR alpha and beta cDNA libraries. Regarding the original processing steps: MiGEC processed the raw reads to extract unique molecular identifiers, while MiXCR was used to determine the CDR3 positions. Recombination models were inferred per individual with the repgenHMM and IGoR tools using an EM algorithm. The analysis of shared clonotypes was done with the tcR package in R, with sharing normalized by the product of cloneset sizes. To study raw recombination free of thymic and clonal selection effects, out-of-frame nonproductive sequences were analyzed. TCRdb ran its own pipeline on the public reads, namely fastp trimming at Q25 and MiXCR clone calling, and kept in-frame beta chains. Rows are unified per CDR3 protein, each entry keeping the most common DNA and genes. V and J calls and clone size were set by TCRdb, not the authors. The table for this sample lists fewer than 500,000 distinct CDR3 sequences; 13% to 15% of them were counted only once. The ten largest clones add up to approximately 1% of the sample.

CDR3 length: 17 amino acids, cysteine to phenylalanine. Only the CDR3 part of the read is kept: 51 bases, read in frame from the first base. CDR1 and CDR2, looked up from the germline V gene, are SGHRS and YFSETQ. V gives up 0 bases and J gives up 0 bases, and the segment between their germline ends measures 14 bases. Every donor was a healthy Caucasian. The twin cohort consisted of three pairs of female monozygotic twins, all aged roughly 18 to 29 years. CD4+ and CD8+ T cell populations were isolated with positive isolation kits from Invitrogen. The sample was also reused in another study, on yellow fever vaccine responses in identical twins. Drawing on the second study: The T cell response to vaccination in identical twins was reported by the authors to appear partly convergent and partly personalized. Focusing on identical twins, the study followed the T cell clones that responded to the vaccine, and did so with precision.

Recombination linked TRBV5-1 to TRBJ2-3, and TRBD2 may be the D gene, going by 6 matching bases. Sequencing was done on a sample of CD4+ T cells sorted from blood. This receptor was obtained from a young woman in good health. CDR3 reads: CASSLARGMTSTDTQYF. Here is the DNA: TGCGCCAGCAGCTTGGCCCGGGGGATGACTAGCACAGATACGCAGTATTTT.